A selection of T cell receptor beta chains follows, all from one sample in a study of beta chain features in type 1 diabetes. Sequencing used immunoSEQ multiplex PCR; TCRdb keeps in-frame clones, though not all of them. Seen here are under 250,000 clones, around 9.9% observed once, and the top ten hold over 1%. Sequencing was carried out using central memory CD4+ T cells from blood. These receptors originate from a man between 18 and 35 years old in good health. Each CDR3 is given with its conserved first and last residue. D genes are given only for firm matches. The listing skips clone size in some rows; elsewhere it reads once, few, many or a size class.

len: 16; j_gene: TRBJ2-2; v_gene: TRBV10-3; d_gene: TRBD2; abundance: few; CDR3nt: TGTGCCATCACCCAAGGAGCGGGAGGACACACCGGGGAGCTGTTTTTT; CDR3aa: CAITQGAGGHTGELFF
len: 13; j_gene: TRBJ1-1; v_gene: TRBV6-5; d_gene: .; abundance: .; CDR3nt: TGTGCCAGTGCTCGGACGGTGAACACTGAAGCTTTCTTT; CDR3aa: CASARTVNTEAFF
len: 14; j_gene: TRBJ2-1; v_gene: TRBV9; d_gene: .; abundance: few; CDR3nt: TGTGCCAGCAGCTTGAGGACTAACTCTGATGAGCAGTTCTTC; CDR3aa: CASSLRTNSDEQFF
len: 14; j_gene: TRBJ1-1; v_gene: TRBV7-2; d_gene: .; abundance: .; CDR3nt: TGTGCCAGCAGCGGGGGCCAGGCGAACACTGAAGCTTTCTTT; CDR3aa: CASSGGQANTEAFF
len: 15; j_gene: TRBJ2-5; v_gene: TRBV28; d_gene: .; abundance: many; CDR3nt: TGTGCCAGCAGTTCCCCGCAGGGGAGGATGGAGACCCAGTACTTC; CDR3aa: CASSSPQGRMETQYF
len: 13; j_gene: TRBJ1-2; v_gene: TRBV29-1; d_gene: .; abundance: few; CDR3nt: TGCGCCCAGGCGGCAGATCCTAACTATGGCTACACCTTC; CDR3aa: CAQAADPNYGYTF
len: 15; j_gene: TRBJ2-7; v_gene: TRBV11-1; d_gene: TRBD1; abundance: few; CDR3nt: TGTGCCAGCAGCGTCACAGGGGGCGAGTCCGACGAGCAGTACTTC; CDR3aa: CASSVTGGESDEQYF
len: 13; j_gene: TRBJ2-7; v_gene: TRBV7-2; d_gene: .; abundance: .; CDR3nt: TGTGCCAGCAGACGGGGCCTGGGGTACGAGCAGTACTTC; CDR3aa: CASRRGLGYEQYF
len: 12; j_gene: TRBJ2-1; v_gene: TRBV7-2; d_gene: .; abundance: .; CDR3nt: TGTGCCAGCAGCACTTCCTACAATGAGCAGTTCTTC; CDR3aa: CASSTSYNEQFF
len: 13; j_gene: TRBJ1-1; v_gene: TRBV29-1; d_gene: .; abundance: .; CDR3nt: TGCAGCGTTGGTCAGGGCCCGAACACTGAAGCTTTCTTT; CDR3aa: CSVGQGPNTEAFF
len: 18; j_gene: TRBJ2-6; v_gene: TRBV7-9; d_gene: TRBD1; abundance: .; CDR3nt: TGTGCCAGCAGCAGCCGGGACAGGCGGATCTCTGGGGCCAACGTCCTGACTTTC; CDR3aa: CASSSRDRRISGANVLTF
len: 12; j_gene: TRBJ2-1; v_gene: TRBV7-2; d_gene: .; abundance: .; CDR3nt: TGTGCCAGCAGCTTAGGTCTCAATGAGCAGTTCTTC; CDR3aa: CASSLGLNEQFF
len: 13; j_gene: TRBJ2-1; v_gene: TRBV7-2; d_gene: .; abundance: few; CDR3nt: TGTGCCAGCAGCTGGCTAACCTACAATGAGCAGTTCTTC; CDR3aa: CASSWLTYNEQFF
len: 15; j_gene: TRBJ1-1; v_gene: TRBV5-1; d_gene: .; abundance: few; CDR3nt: TGCGCCAGCAGCTTGGAACAGGGAGTGAACACTGAAGCTTTCTTT; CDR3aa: CASSLEQGVNTEAFF
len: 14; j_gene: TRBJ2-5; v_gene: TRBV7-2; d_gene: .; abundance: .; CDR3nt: TGTGCCAGCAGCTTACACGGGATAGAAGAGACCCAGTACTTC; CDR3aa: CASSLHGIEETQYF
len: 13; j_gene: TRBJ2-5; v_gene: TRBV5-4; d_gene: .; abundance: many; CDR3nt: TGTGCCAGCAGCTTGCAGCATCAAGAGACCCAGTACTTC; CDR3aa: CASSLQHQETQYF
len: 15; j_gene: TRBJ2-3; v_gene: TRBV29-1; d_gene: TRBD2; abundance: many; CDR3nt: TGCAGCGCTCGCGGGACTAGCGGGAATGGGGATACGCAGTATTTT; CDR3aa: CSARGTSGNGDTQYF
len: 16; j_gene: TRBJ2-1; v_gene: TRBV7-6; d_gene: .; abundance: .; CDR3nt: TGTGCCAGCAGCGTAGCTTCGGGCGGAGCTGGCTATGAGCAGTTCTTC; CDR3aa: CASSVASGGAGYEQFF
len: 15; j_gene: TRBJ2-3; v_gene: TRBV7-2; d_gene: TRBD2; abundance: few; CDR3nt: TGTGCCAGCAGCCCGGGCAGCGGGAGGACAGTAACGCAGTATTTT; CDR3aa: CASSPGSGRTVTQYF
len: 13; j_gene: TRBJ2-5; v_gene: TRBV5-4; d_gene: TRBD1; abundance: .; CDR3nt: TGTGCCAGCAGCTGGACAGGGGCAGAGACCCAGTACTTC; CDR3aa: CASSWTGAETQYF
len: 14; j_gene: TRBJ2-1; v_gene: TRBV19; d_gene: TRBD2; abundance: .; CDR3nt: TGTGCCAGTGTCCCTAGCGGGAGTGAGGATGAGCAGTTCTTC; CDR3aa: CASVPSGSEDEQFF
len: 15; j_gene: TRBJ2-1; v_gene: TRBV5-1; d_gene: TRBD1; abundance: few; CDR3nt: TGCGCCAGCAGCGGCATGACAGGGGCCTACAATGAGCAGTTCTTC; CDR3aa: CASSGMTGAYNEQFF
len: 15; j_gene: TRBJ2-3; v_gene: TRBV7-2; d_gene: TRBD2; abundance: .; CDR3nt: TGTGCCAGCAGCGTGGGACTAGCGGCGGGAGATACGCAGTATTTT; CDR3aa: CASSVGLAAGDTQYF
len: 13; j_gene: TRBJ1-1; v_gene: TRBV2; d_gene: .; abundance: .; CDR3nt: TGTGCCAGCGGCGCTTTGGGCTACACTGAAGCTTTCTTT; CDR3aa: CASGALGYTEAFF
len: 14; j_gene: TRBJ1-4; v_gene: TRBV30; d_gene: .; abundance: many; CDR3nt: TGTGCCTGGGCCACAGGGCTGGTGGGGGAAAAACTGTTTTTT; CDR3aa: CAWATGLVGEKLFF
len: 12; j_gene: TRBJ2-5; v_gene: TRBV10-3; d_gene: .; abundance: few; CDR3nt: TGTGCCATCAGTGAGGTGGGGGAGACCCAGTACTTC; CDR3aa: CAISEVGETQYF
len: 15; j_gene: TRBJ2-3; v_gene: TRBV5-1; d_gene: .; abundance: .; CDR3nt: TGCGCCAGCAGCTTGGAACGGGACAGCACAGATACGCAGTATTTT; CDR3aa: CASSLERDSTDTQYF
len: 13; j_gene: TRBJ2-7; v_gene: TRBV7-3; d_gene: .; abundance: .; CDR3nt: TGTGCCAGCAGCCCGGGACCACGCTACGAGCAGTACTTC; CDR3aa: CASSPGPRYEQYF
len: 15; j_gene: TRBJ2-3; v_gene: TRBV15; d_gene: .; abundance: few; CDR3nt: TGTGCCACCACCCAGGACTTCACGGCCGCACGCACGCAGTATTTT; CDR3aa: CATTQDFTAARTQYF
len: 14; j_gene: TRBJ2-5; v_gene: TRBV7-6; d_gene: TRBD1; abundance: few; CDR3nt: TGTGCCAGCAGCTTAGCGGACAGGGTTGGGACCCAGTACTTC; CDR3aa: CASSLADRVGTQYF
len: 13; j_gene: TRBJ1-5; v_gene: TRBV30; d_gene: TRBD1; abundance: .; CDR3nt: TGTGCCTGGAGCGACAGGGGTGGACAGCCCCAGCATTTT; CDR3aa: CAWSDRGGQPQHF
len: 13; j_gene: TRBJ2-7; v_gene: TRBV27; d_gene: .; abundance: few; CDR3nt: TGTGCCAGCAGTTTATACAGGTCCTACGAGCAGTACTTC; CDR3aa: CASSLYRSYEQYF
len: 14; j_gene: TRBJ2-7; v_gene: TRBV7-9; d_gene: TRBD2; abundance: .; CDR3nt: TGTGCCAGCAGCCAAGCGGGAGGGGCCCACGAGCAGTACTTC; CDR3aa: CASSQAGGAHEQYF
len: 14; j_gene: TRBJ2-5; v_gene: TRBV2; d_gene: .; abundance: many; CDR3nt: TGTGCCAGCAGTGATAAAAGTGTTCAAGAGACCCAGTACTTC; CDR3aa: CASSDKSVQETQYF
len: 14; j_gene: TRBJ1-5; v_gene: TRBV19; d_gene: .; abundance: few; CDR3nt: TGTGCCAGTAACACACGACAGAGCAATCAGCCCCAGCATTTT; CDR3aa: CASNTRQSNQPQHF
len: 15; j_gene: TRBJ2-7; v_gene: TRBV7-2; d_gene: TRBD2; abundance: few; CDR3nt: TGTGCCAGCAGCCCTTCTGGTAGCGGGAGTCTCGAGCAGTACTTC; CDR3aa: CASSPSGSGSLEQYF
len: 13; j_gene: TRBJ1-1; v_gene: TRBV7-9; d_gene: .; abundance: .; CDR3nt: TGTGCCAGCAGCGTCAGACCGGAGGAGGAAGCTTTCTTT; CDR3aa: CASSVRPEEEAFF
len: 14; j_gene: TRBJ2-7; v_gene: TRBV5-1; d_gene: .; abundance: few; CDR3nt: TGCGCCAGCAGCTTGATTCCAGGGTCCTACGAGCAGTACTTC; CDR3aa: CASSLIPGSYEQYF
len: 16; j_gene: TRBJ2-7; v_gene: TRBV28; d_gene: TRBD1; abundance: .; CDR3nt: TGTGCCAGCAGCGACATTCCGGGACAGGGAAACTACGAGCAGTACTTC; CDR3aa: CASSDIPGQGNYEQYF
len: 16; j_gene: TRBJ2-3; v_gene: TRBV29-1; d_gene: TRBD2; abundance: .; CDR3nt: TGCAGCGTTGAAACCGGGACTAGCGGTGAGGCAGATACGCAGTATTTT; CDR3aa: CSVETGTSGEADTQYF
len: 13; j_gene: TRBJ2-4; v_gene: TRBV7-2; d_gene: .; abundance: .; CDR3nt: TGTGCCAGCAGCTTGGACCTTAAAAACATTCAGTACTTC; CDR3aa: CASSLDLKNIQYF
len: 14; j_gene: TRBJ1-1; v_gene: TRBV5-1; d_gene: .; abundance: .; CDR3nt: TGCGCCAGCAGCTTGGAGGGGTCGAACACTGAAGCTTTCTTT; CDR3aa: CASSLEGSNTEAFF
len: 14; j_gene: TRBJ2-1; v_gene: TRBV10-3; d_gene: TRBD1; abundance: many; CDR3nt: TGTGCCATCAGTGGAGCCTCAGGGGGCAATGAGCAGTTCTTC; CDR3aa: CAISGASGGNEQFF
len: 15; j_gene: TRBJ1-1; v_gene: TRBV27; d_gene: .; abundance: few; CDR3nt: TGTGCCAGCAGTTTACAGGGGTCAGGCCTCGCTGAAGCTTTCTTT; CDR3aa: CASSLQGSGLAEAFF
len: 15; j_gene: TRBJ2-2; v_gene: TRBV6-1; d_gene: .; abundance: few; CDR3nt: TGTGCCAGCAGTGAAGCCAAACTGAACACCGGGGAGCTGTTTTTT; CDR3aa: CASSEAKLNTGELFF
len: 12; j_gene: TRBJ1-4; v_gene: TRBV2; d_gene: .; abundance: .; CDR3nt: TGTGCCAGCCGGGACACTAATGAAAAACTGTTTTTT; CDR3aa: CASRDTNEKLFF
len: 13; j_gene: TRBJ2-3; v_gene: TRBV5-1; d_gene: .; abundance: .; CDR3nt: TGCGCCAGCAGTTTTGGTGGCACAGATACGCAGTATTTT; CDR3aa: CASSFGGTDTQYF
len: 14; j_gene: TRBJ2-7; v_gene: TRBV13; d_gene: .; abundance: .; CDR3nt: TGTGCCAGCAATACACTGGGGGGCTCCTACGAGCAGTACTTC; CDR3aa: CASNTLGGSYEQYF
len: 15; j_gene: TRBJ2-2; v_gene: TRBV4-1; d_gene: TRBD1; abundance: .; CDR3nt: TGCGCCAGCAGACAGGACAGGGGAGGCACCGGGGAGCTGTTTTTT; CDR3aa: CASRQDRGGTGELFF
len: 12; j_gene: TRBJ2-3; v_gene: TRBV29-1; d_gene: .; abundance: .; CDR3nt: TGCAGCGTTGAAGGTACAGCGGATACGCAGTATTTT; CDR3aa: CSVEGTADTQYF
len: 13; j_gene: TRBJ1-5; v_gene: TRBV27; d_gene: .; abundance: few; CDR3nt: TGTGCCAGCAGCCCGAGGGAGAATCAGCCCCAGCATTTT; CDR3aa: CASSPRENQPQHF
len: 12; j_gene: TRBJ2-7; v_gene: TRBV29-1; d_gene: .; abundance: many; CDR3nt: TGCAGCGTGGCCCCTAGCGAAGGGGAGCAGTACTTC; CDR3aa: CSVAPSEGEQYF
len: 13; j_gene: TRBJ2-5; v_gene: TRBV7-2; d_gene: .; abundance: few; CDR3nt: TGTGCCAGCACCGGGACGGGGCAAGAGACCCAGTACTTC; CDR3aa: CASTGTGQETQYF
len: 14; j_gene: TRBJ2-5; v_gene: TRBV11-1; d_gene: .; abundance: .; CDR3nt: TGTGCCAGCAGCTCCGGGACAAGATTAGAGACCCAGTACTTC; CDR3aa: CASSSGTRLETQYF
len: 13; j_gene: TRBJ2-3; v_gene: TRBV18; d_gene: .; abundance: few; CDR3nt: TGTGCCAGTCTTGAGCGGCGCACAGATACGCAGTATTTT; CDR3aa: CASLERRTDTQYF
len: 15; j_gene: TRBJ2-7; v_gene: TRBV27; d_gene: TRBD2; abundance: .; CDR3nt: TGTGCCAGCAGTGTCTCACTAGCGAGCTCCTACGAGCAGTACTTC; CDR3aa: CASSVSLASSYEQYF
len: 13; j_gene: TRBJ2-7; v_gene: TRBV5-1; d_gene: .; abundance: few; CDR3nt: TGCGCCAGCAGCCCCCAGGGTTTCCACGAGCAGTACTTC; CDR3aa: CASSPQGFHEQYF
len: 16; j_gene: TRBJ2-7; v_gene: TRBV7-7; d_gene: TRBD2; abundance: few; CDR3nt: TGTGCTAGCAGCCCGGACGCCCTAGCGGGACTGGGGGAGCAGTACTTC; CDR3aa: CASSPDALAGLGEQYF
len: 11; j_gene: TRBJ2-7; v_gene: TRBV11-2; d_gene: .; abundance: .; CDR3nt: TGTGCCAGCAGCTTCTACCACGAGCAGTACTTC; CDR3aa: CASSFYHEQYF